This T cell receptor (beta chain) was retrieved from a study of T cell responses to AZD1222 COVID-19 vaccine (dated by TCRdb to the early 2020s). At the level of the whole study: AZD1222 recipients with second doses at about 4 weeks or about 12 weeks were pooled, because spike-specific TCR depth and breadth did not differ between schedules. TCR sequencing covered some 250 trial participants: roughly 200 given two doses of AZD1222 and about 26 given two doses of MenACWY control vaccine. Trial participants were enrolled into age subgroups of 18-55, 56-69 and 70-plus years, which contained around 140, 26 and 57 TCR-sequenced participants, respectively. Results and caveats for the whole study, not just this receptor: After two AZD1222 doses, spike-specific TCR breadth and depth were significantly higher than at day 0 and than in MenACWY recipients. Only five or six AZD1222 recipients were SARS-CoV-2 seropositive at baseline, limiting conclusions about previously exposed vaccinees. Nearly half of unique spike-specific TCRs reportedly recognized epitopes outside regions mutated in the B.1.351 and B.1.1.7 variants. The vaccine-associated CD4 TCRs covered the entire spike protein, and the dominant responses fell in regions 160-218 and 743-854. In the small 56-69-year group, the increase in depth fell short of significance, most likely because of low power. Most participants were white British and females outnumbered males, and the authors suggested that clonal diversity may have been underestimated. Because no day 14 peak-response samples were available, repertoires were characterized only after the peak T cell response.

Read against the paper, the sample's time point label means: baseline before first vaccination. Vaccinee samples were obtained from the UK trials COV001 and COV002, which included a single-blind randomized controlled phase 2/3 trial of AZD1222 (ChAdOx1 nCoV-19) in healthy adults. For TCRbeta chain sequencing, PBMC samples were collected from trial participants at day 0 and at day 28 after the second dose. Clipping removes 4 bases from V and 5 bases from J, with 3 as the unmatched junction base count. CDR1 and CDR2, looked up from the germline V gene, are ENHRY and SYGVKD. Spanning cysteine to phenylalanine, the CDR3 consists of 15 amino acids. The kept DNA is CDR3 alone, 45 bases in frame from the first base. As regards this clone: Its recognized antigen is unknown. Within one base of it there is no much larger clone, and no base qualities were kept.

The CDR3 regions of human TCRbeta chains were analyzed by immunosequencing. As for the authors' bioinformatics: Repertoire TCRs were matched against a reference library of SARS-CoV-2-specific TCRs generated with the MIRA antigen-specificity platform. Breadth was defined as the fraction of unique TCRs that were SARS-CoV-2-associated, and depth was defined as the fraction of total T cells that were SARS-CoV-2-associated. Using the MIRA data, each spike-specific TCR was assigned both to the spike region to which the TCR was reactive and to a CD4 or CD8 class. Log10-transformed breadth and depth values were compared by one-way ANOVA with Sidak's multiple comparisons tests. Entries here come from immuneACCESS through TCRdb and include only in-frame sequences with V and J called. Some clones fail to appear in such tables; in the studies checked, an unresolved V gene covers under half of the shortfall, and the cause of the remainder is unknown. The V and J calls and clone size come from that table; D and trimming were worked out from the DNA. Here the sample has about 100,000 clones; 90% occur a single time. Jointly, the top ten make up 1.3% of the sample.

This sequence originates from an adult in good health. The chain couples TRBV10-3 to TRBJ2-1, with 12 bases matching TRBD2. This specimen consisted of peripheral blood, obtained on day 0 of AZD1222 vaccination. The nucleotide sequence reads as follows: TGTGCCATCAGTGCTACTAGCGGGGGGAACAATGAGCAGTTCTTC. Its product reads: CAISATSGGNNEQFF.